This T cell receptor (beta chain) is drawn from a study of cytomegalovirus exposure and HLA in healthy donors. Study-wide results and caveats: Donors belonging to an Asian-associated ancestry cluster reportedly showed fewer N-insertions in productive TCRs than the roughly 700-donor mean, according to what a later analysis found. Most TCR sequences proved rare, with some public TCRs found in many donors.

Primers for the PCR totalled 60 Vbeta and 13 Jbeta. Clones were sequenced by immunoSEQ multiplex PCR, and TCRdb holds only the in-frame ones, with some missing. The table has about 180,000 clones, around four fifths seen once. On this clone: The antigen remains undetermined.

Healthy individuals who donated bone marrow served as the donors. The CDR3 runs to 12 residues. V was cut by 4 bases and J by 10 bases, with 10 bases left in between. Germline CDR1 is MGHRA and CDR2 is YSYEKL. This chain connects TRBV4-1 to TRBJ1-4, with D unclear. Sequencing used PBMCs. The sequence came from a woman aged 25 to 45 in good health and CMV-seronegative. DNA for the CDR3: TGCGCCAGCAGCCCAGATGTCGGAAAACTGTTTTTT. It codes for CASSPDVGKLFF.